This passage covers 11 T cell receptor beta chains from one sample sequenced in a study of cytomegalovirus exposure and HLA in healthy donors (TCRdb year 2017). The library was generated by the immunoSEQ multiplex PCR assay. A mixture of 60 forward primers for TCR Vbeta segments and 13 reverse primers for TCR Jbeta segments was used in the multiplex PCR. The immuneACCESS repertoire file appears here via TCRdb, limited to in-frame rearrangements. These files lack a portion of the clones; in checked studies, under half of the deficit traces to unresolved V genes, and the cause of the others is not known. A total of approximately 190,000 clones appear in this sample, more than 9.5% of them only once. The ten top clones hold 7.8% of the sample. Material for sequencing was PBMCs. The receptors were sampled from a man aged 50 or older in good health and CMV-seropositive.

In this sample, this clone turned up a few times. The chain links TRBV7-9 to TRBJ1-5; tentative D call: TRBD1 (6 bases). The CDR3 covers 17 residues. CDR1 and CDR2 from the germline V gene are SEHNR and FQNEAQ (reference sequence). Trimming left V 5 bases short and J 0 bases short, with 17 bases between. This CDR3 is CASSRSGQTYSNQPQHF. CDR3 DNA: TGTGCCAGCAGCCGTTCCGGACAGACGTATAGCAATCAGCCCCAGCATTTT.

This clone occurred a few times. The V call is TRBV7-8, the J call TRBJ1-5; D gene uncertain. The germline V gene has CDR1 SGHVS and CDR2 FQNEAQ. The CDR3 contains 16 residues. The V end lost 1 base, the J end lost 3 bases, and 13 bases lay between the germline ends. The CDR3 loop is CASSLDTRGSNQPQHF. The CDR3 DNA sequence: TGTGCCAGCAGCTTAGACACCCGCGGGTCCAATCAGCCCCAGCATTTT.

This rearrangement joins TRBV6-5 to TRBJ1-6, with D maybe TRBD1 (6 bases). Germline values: CDR1 MNHEY, CDR2 SVGAGI. Trimming took off 6 bases at V and 7 bases at J, with 13 bases between the two ends. The CDR3 loop spans 14 amino acids. The CDR3 sequence: CASSSEGVNSPLHF. CDR3 in DNA: TGTGCCAGCAGCAGCGAGGGGGTAAATTCACCCCTCCACTTT.

This clone was seen more than once but under ten times. The J gene is TRBJ2-1, the V gene TRBV5-4, with 7 bases that match TRBD2. CDR1 and CDR2 (germline): SGHNT, YYREEE (reference sequence). The junction had 5 bases not matched to a gene; V was cut back by 1 base and J by 7 bases. This CDR3 spans 14 amino acids. CDR3 region: CASSLTSDWNEQFF. The DNA of the CDR3 is TGTGCCAGCAGCTTGACTAGCGATTGGAATGAGCAGTTCTTC.

This chain joins TRBV7-2 and TRBJ1-1; tentative D call: TRBD1 (5 bases). V shed 1 base and J shed 6 bases, with 15 bases lying between them. Per germline, CDR1 SGHTA and CDR2 FQGNSA. This CDR3 has 15 residues. For the CDR3, the DNA is TGTGCCAGCAGCTTAGTGGGGACTAAGGTACCTGAAGCTTTCTTT. Translation gives CASSLVGTKVPEAFF.

This clone turned up a few times. The chain has TRBV5-4 and TRBJ1-2, with a tentative D call TRBD1 (6 bases). The germline V gene has CDR1 SGHNT and CDR2 YYREEE (reference sequence). The CDR3 extends over 15 amino acids. The germline V and J ends were trimmed by 3 bases and 4 bases, with 16 bases remaining between them. CDR3 nucleotides: TGTGCCAGCAGCTCGAAGGGGGGGGCGAGCTATGGCTACACCTTC. Translated, it gives CASSSKGGASYGYTF.

The chain carries TRBV5-4 and TRBJ2-5; 7 nucleotides agree with TRBD1. CDR3 size: 15 residues. Germline V gene data show CDR1 as SGHNT and CDR2 as YYREEE (reference sequence). The V and J ends lost 0 bases and 5 bases, in that order; junction bases with no gene match: 7. CDR3 sequence reads: CASSLEGPRGETQYF. CDR3 coding DNA: TGTGCCAGCAGCTTGGAAGGGCCCAGGGGGGAGACCCAGTACTTC.

This clone was counted ten times or more. A read error is likely, as this CDR3 ends without the conserved phenylalanine or tryptophan. No DNA is shown, since the ends of the CDR3 on it are uncertain; the CDR3 is the one TCRdb lists. This sequence joins TRBV15 and TRBJ1-4. The CDR3 extends over 13 residues, inclusive of both ends. CDR1 LNHNV and CDR2 YYDKDF come from the germline V gene (reference sequence). The CDR3 spells CATSGYSNEKMFL.

This chain connects TRBV30 to TRBJ2-1, with TRBD2 matching over 9 bases. The CDR3 is 17 residues long. Trimming removed 0 bases from V and 6 bases from J; junction bases left unmatched: 12. Germline CDR1 GTSNPN, CDR2 SVGIG (reference sequence). This CDR3 reads CAWSVHSAGGLGNEQFF. The CDR3 bases are TGTGCCTGGAGTGTACACTCGGCGGGGGGGCTCGGCAATGAGCAGTTCTTC.

In this sample, this clone turned up a few times. V is TRBV27 and J is TRBJ1-1; 7 nucleotides match TRBD1. Germline values: CDR1 MNHEY, CDR2 SMNVEV (reference sequence). This CDR3 has 14 residues. V lost 5 bases, J lost 10 bases, and 13 bases stayed unmatched. The CDR3 loop is CASSARGRASVAFF. CDR3 nucleotide sequence: TGTGCCAGCAGTGCTAGGGGGCGGGCCTCGGTAGCTTTCTTT.

This clone turned up a few times. This sequence joins TRBV30 and TRBJ2-7; weak D call: TRBD1 (5 bases). Trimming shortened V by 0 bases and J by 6 bases, and 9 bases separated the two germline ends. The CDR3 has 12 residues. CDR1 and CDR2 from the germline V gene are GTSNPN and SVGIG (reference sequence). Written as DNA, the CDR3 is TGTGCCTGGAGTGTACGACAGCTCGAGCAGTACTTC. Its translation: CAWSVRQLEQYF.